Reported below is one TCR beta chain. Its matching antigen is unknown. The data are from a study of cytomegalovirus exposure and HLA in healthy donors. Study-level findings and limits: For most TCR sequences rarity was the rule, although some public TCRs occurred in many donors. In vitro data verified three CMV-associated chains as specific for CMV antigens.

The protocol was immunoSEQ multiplex PCR, while the TCRdb copy is restricted to in-frame clones and leaves out a portion. The profile shows over 150,000 clones, approximately 96% of them singletons. This TCR was recovered from a woman in her late teens or twenties in good health and CMV-seronegative. Input material: PBMCs.

CDR3 nucleotides: TGTGCCAGCAGCTTCAGGCAGAGCGGATTTAGTTATCGAGGTGGCTACACCTTC. Encoded protein: CASSFRQSGFSYRGGYTF. This rearrangement joins TRBV7-8 to TRBJ1-2; D unclear. The germline V gene has CDR1 SGHVS and CDR2 FQNEAQ. The CDR3 length is 18 residues. V was cut by 3 bases and J by 7 bases, with 27 bases left in between.